This TCR beta chain is drawn from a study of identical twins. This clonotype has a handful of counts. Its cognate antigen is unknown. Trimming took off 6 bases at V and 1 base at J, with 16 bases between the two ends. CDR1 DFQATT and CDR2 SNEGSKA come from the germline V gene (reference sequence). CDR3 size: 15 residues. Overall study results and limits: Because invariant MAIT and iNKT cells could be present, zero-insertion analyses could be partly confounded. Models underpredicted monozygotic twin sharing of out-of-frame TCR alpha. Excess low generation probability was seen in twin-shared out-of-frame alpha sequences.

TCRdb ran MiXCR on the 5' RACE reads and lists one entry per CDR3 protein. This table holds 750,000 to 950,000 distinct CDR3 sequences, around 12% found once. This same sample was also taken into another study, of yellow fever vaccine responses in identical twins.

The chain has TRBV20-1 and TRBJ1-5; perhaps TRBD1 as D (6 bases). The sequence derives from a woman aged 18-29 years in good health. The specimen sequenced was PBMCs. The CDR3 here is CSACADRISNQPQHF. The CDR3 bases are TGCAGTGCCTGCGCCGACAGGATAAGCAATCAGCCCCAGCATTTT.